This T cell receptor (beta chain) was sequenced during a study of T-cell memory formation after mild COVID-19. Across the study: The study found TCR clusters largely donor specific. Overall study findings and caveats: Nothing confirmed that second-wave clones peaking on day 37 were specific for SARS-CoV-2. A second wave expanding day 15 to 37 was CD4+-biased; contracting clones were balanced.

Points on this clonotype: The antigen is unknown.

One entry per CDR3 protein results from TCRdb running MiXCR on the 5' RACE reads. Of roughly 480,000 distinct CDR3 sequences listed, 25% are singletons. The CDR3 contains 15 residues. Trimming took 0 bases from V and 2 from J; bases not matched to a gene: 2. In germline, CDR1 is SGHTA, CDR2 FQGNSA. The chain combines TRBV7-2 with TRBJ1-1; 8 positions match TRBD1. The source is an adult woman who had mild COVID-19 (a few samples of this study predate the infection). Cell type and time point are not known. Sequencing input: PBMCs or a T cell subset sorted from them (not recorded which). In DNA form, the CDR3 reads TGTGCCAGCAGCTTAGCGACAGGGGCAAACACTGAAGCTTTCTTT. It encodes CASSLATGANTEAFF.